This T cell receptor beta chain was identified in a study of preoperative IRX-2 immunotherapy in early breast cancer. The CDR3 has 16 amino acids. Trimming left V 4 bases short and J 4 bases short, with 17 bases between. Germline lookup yields CDR1 LNHDA and CDR2 SQIVND (reference sequence). Some clones are missing from TCRdb's copy, which holds only in-frame ones; the method was immunoSEQ multiplex PCR. Seen here are 20,000 to 30,000 clones, approximately 77% observed once, and the top ten hold under 8%. Stated treatment: preoperative locoregional IRX-2 cytokine immunotherapy. The clonotype originates from a human donor with breast cancer. The specimen was lymph node tissue, collected after IRX-2 immunotherapy. The rearrangement uses TRBV19 and TRBJ2-1; maybe TRBD2 (6 bases). CDR3 residues: CASSTNGRGVYNEQFF. The CDR3 region has the DNA TGTGCCAGTAGTACAAACGGGAGAGGGGTATACAATGAGCAGTTCTTC. Using reference TRBV19 and TRBJ2-1 for the parts outside the CDR3, the full variable domain is DGGITQSPKYLFRKEGQNVTLSCEQNLNHDAMYWYRQDPGQGLRLIYYSQIVNDFQKGDIAEGYSVSREKKESFPLTVTSAQKNPTAFYLCASSTNGRGVYNEQFFGPGTRLTVL.